This T cell receptor beta chain was found in a study of T cells in Graves' hyperthyroidism and ophthalmopathy. Absence of ophthalmopathy progression within 18 months defined stable Graves' hyperthyroidism. Amplification yielded TCR beta CDR3 regions, with RNA transcripts as the source. The TCR CDR3 first-round RT-PCR relied on the HTBI primer set. TCRdb fed the multiplex PCR reads into MiXCR, producing one record per CDR3 protein. The repertoire holds a few hundred thousand distinct CDR3 sequences, less than 25% seen once, with about 30% in the top ten. Regarding the study as a whole: The blood repertoire included most of the expanded thyroid clonotypes above 0.001. By a 13 V-J model, ophthalmopathy was set apart from stable hyperthyroidism.

The germline V gene has CDR1 DFQATT and CDR2 SNEGSKA (reference sequence). The CDR3 totals 14 residues. Trimming shortened V by 3 bases and J by 0 bases, and 9 bases separated the two germline ends. This clonotype came up a few times. The antigen is not known. Sequencing was performed on blood. The V and J genes are TRBV20-1 and TRBJ1-3; no reliable D call. The receptor's source is a man younger than 35 with Graves' hyperthyroidism. This CDR3 reads CSASSRSSGNTIYF. CDR3 coding DNA: TGCAGTGCTAGTTCTCGGAGCTCTGGAAACACCATATATTTT.